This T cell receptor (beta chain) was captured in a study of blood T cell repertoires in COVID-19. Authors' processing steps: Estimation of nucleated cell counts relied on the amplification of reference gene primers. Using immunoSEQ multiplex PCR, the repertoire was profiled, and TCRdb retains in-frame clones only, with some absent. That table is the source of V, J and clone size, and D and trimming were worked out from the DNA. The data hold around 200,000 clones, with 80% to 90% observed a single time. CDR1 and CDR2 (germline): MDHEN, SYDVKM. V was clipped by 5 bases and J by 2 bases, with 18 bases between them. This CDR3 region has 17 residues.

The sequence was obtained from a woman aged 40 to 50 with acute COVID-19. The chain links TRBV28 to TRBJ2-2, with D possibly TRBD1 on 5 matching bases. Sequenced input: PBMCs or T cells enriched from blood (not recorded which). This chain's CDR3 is CASSIPRATINTGELFF. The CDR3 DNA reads TGTGCCAGCAGTATACCCAGGGCCACCATCAACACCGGGGAGCTGTTTTTT.